The TCR beta chain described here comes from a study of CD8 T cells in ankylosing spondylitis (dated by TCRdb to 2016 to 2017). In the study overall: The study profiled T cell receptor beta repertoires in healthy donors and ankylosing spondylitis patients to find disease-linked TCR variants. In total, the full study cohort was made up of roughly 110 healthy donors and 25 to 30 ankylosing spondylitis patients. Peripheral blood was sampled, and synovial fluid was additionally collected from ankylosing spondylitis patients. Overall study outcomes, separate from this receptor: A TCR beta motif made up of several highly homologous amino acid variants appeared to be characteristic of blood from ankylosing spondylitis patients. According to the report, matched synovial fluid samples from ankylosing spondylitis patients were significantly enriched for the disease-linked clones. Some of the motif variants had been reported before in the synovial fluid and blood of reactive arthritis patients, a finding that suggests common disease-initiation mechanisms. In peripheral blood, the disease-linked clones were found at relatively low frequencies and had a CD8+ phenotype.

This clonotype has a count of ten or more. It has no known antigen specificity. No qualities accompany the bases; no much larger clone lies one base away. The sequencer listed for this sample is Illumina HiSeq 2500. TCR beta libraries were prepared by quantitative 5'-RACE with molecular barcodes. Per the authors' processing: To identify disease-linked TCR variants, a new computational method was used, one built on a probabilistic model of VDJ rearrangement. Using fastp trimming at Q25 and MiXCR clonotype assembly, TCRdb reanalyzed the public sequencing data and kept in-frame beta chains. One record per CDR3 amino acid sequence lists the most common genes and DNA. TCRdb, not the original authors, processed these V and J calls. This sample holds about 460,000 distinct CDR3 sequences; about 5.4% were observed only once. The ten largest clones capture roughly 3.2% of the sample. The sequencing sample was made of blood, either unsorted or a sorted T cell fraction (not recorded which). This clonotype was sampled from a male donor with ankylosing spondylitis.

The DNA reads as follows: TGTGCCAGCAGTGAATCCCTCGGACACCCCTACGAGCAGTACTTC. It codes for CASSESLGHPYEQYF. The rearranged chain carries TRBV25-1 and TRBJ2-7; TRBD1 is a possible D gene, resting on 5 matching bases. Based on the germline V gene, the CDR1 and CDR2 sequences are MGHDK and SYGVNS. The junction carries 12 bases between V and J, which are trimmed by 1 base and 2 bases respectively. The CDR3 starts with the cysteine, ends with the phenylalanine, and has 15 residues. Just the 45-base CDR3 DNA is kept, in frame starting at base 1.